Below are 5 T cell receptor beta chains sequenced from a single sample in a study of T cells in Graves' hyperthyroidism and ophthalmopathy (dated by TCRdb to the late 2010s). The library was generated by multiplex PCR. The sequencer was an Illumina HiSeq 2000. TCR beta CDR3 regions were amplified from RNA transcripts. The first round of RT-PCR for the TCR CDR3 was performed with the HTBI primer set and the Qiagen OneStep RT-PCR kit. TCRdb reanalyzed the raw reads on its own, using fastp at Q25 for trimming and MiXCR for clone calling, and kept in-frame beta chains. Merged by CDR3 protein, the rows form single entries marked with the most common genes and DNA. The sample records about 420,000 distinct CDR3 sequences, around 16% of which are singletons. The ten largest clones represent roughly 8% of the sample. Sequencing was done on a sample of blood. The receptors come from a woman under 30 with Graves' hyperthyroidism.

This clonotype was detected ten times or more. The CDR3 spells CASSLSPSEKLFF. The CDR3 region has the DNA TGTGCCAGCAGTTTATCTCCCTCGGAAAAACTGTTTTTT. The gene calls are TRBV12-3 or TRBV12-4 and TRBJ1-4; D is unclear. Between the trimmed V and J ends, which lost 2 bases and 8 bases, there was a span of 9 bases. The CDR3 covers 13 residues.

This clonotype occurred many times. The chain uses TRBV6-1 and TRBJ1-3, with 7 bases that match TRBD1. The CDR3 totals 15 residues. The germline V gene encodes CDR1 MNHNS and CDR2 SASEGT. V lost 6 bases to trimming and J lost 4 bases; unmatched junction nucleotides: 9. The CDR3, as DNA: TGTGCCAGCAGGAGGAGGGGGCTAGCCGGAAACACCATATATTTT. This sequence encodes CASRRRGLAGNTIYF.

This clonotype was seen many times. J is TRBJ1-1 and V is TRBV6-1; 8 positions agree with TRBD1. With 5 bases clipped from V and 3 bases from J, the junction kept 2 bases outside the gene matches. Germline lookup yields CDR1 MNHNS and CDR2 SASEGT. The CDR3 extends over 13 amino acids. Here the CDR3 DNA reads TGTGCCAGCAGTATACAGGGGGACACTGAAGCTTTCTTT. It is translated as CASSIQGDTEAFF.

This clonotype was seen a few times. This chain joins TRBV20-1 and TRBJ2-4; possibly TRBD2 for D (6 bases). V lost 2 bases and J 3 bases, leaving 17 bases between the germline ends. Germline V lookup: CDR1 DFQATT, CDR2 SNEGSKA (reference sequence). The CDR3 extends over 16 amino acids. The CDR3 DNA sequence: TGCAGTGCTAGAAGGGTCCCCCTTAGCGGCAAAAACATTCAGTACTTC. Translated: CSARRVPLSGKNIQYF.

The sample holds many counts of this clonotype. The chain couples TRBV12-5 to TRBJ2-1; no clear D gene. CDR1 is LGHNT, CDR2 FRNRAP, per germline. The V end was cut by 5 bases, the J end by 7 bases, with 12 bases between. The CDR3 has 13 residues. The CDR3 here is CASGLPTMNEQFF. For the CDR3, the DNA is TGTGCTAGTGGTCTCCCCACCATGAATGAGCAGTTCTTC.